The entry below gives a single TCR beta chain sequence along with its context. The target antigen is unknown. At one end, the junction sequence differs from germline, possibly due to a read error. Germline V gene sequence: CDR1 MGHRA, CDR2 YSYEKL. This CDR3 is 11 amino acids long. Clones were read by immunoSEQ multiplex PCR, and TCRdb kept only the in-frame ones, dropping some. The sample has 59,000 or so clones; approximately 91% are singletons. This record comes from a study of T cells in localized non-small cell lung cancer. Study-wide results and limits: In the blood, greater T cell density corresponded to longer overall survival.

The material sequenced was peripheral blood, taken before any cancer treatment. The genes are TRBV4-1 and TRBJ2-7; no clear D. This TCR came from a man aged 35 to 69 with stage I lung adenocarcinoma. The CDR3 protein is CASSQENLSVF. The CDR3 coding sequence is TGCGCCAGCAGCCAAGAGAATCTGAGTGTCTTC.